The clone carrying this T cell receptor beta chain came up many times. Its target is unknown. The authors amplified TCR beta CDR3 from genomic DNA using two-round multiplex PCR. It was primers specific to each TRBV and TRBJ gene that first-round PCR used. TCRdb itself ran the multiplex PCR reads through MiXCR, one entry per CDR3 protein. The repertoire includes roughly 12,000 distinct CDR3 sequences, 35% of them detected once, and around 50% sits in the top ten. The data belong to a study of prognosis after radiotherapy for stage I lung cancer. Study-wide context: Stage I non-small cell lung cancer patients, who were enrolled in Nanjing, China, joined the cohort between 2018 and 2019. In 3 to 5 fractions, radiotherapy was administered as SBRT with a biologically effective dose of at least 100 Gy. General observations from the study: Tumor specificity of the expanded TCR clones was not determined. Lower post-radiation Shannon entropy was seen in patients who went on to develop distant metastases.

Sequenced here: PBMCs, sampled before or after stereotactic body radiation therapy (not recorded which). This clonotype was obtained from a donor of 50 years or more with non-small cell lung cancer.

DNA for the CDR3: TGCAGCGGTGCAGAGGACAGGGGTGCAGATACGCAGTATTTT. It translates to CSGAEDRGADTQYF. The chain couples TRBV29-1 to TRBJ2-3, with 9 nucleotides matching TRBD1. Per the germline V gene, CDR1 is SQVTM and CDR2 is ANQGSEA. The junction had 9 bases not matched to a gene; V was cut back by 7 bases and J by 4 bases. The CDR3 runs 14 residues.